These T cell receptor beta chains were read from a single sample in a study of identical twins. TCRdb processed the 5' RACE reads anew with MiXCR; each CDR3 protein has one entry. This table holds hundreds of thousands of distinct CDR3 sequences, 21% found once. The data were also submitted as part of a second study, on T cells expressing NK-cell markers.

The specimen sequenced was PBMCs. The receptors were sampled from a woman aged 18-29 years in good health. CDR3s include the opening cysteine and the closing phenylalanine or tryptophan. A D gene is named only where the DNA matches it firmly. Expanded clones are given a class, and other clones once, few, many or no size at all.

j_gene | d_gene | v_gene | abundance | CDR3aa | CDR3nt
TRBJ2-1 | NA | TRBV11-2 | NA | CASSLKLKGPGNLYNEQFF | TGTGCCAGCAGCTTAAAACTGAAAGGACCCGGTAACCTGTACAATGAGCAGTTCTTC
TRBJ2-7 | NA | TRBV5-1 | NA | CASSLEFGGVSYEQYF | TGCGCCAGCAGCTTAGAGTTTGGGGGAGTTAGCTACGAGCAGTACTTC
TRBJ2-7 | NA | TRBV27 | NA | CASSPPGLLTYEQYF | TGTGCCAGCAGTCCTCCGGGACTGTTAACCTACGAGCAGTACTTC
TRBJ2-5 | NA | TRBV5-1 | few | CASSLAVRGETQYF | TGCGCCAGCAGCTTGGCGGTCAGGGGAGAGACCCAGTACTTC
TRBJ2-4 | TRBD1 | TRBV20-1 | NA | CSVRGQGFNIQYF | TGCAGTGTGAGGGGGCAGGGGTTTAACATTCAGTACTTC
TRBJ2-7 | TRBD2 | TRBV20-1 | NA | CSARTSGRLDEQYF | TGCAGTGCAAGGACTAGCGGGAGGCTGGACGAGCAGTACTTC
TRBJ2-1 | TRBD2 | TRBV12-3/TRBV12-4 | many | CASSFSDGGGEQFF | TGTGCCAGCAGTTTTTCTGATGGCGGGGGGGAGCAGTTCTTC
TRBJ2-7 | TRBD2 | TRBV2 | NA | CASSQLAGGVREQYF | TGTGCCAGCAGTCAACTAGCGGGGGGGGTCCGCGAGCAGTACTTC
TRBJ2-1 | NA | TRBV10-3 | many | CAITDAHAEQFF | TGTGCCATCACTGACGCACACGCTGAGCAGTTCTTC
TRBJ2-3 | TRBD2 | TRBV7-2 | NA | CASSPPPGLAGPDTQYF | TGTGCCAGCAGCCCCCCTCCGGGACTAGCGGGCCCAGATACGCAGTATTTT
TRBJ1-5 | TRBD1 | TRBV20-1 | few | CSAQRTGGNQPQHF | TGCAGTGCTCAACGGACAGGGGGCAATCAGCCCCAGCATTTT
TRBJ2-1 | TRBD2 | TRBV5-1 | many | CASSLDPSGGSGEQFF | TGCGCCAGCAGCTTGGATCCTAGCGGGGGATCGGGGGAGCAGTTCTTC
TRBJ2-1 | NA | TRBV29-1 | many | CSVSGDSYNEQFF | TGCAGCGTATCAGGGGACTCCTACAATGAGCAGTTCTTC
TRBJ2-1 | TRBD2 | TRBV4-3 | NA | CASSHLGLAGGRGQFF | TGCGCCAGCAGCCACCTTGGACTAGCGGGAGGGCGGGGGCAGTTCTTC
TRBJ2-7 | NA | TRBV5-8 | NA | CASSPGKAEEQYF | TGTGCCAGCAGCCCTGGGAAGGCTGAAGAGCAGTACTTC
TRBJ1-2 | NA | TRBV5-1 | once | CASSVGNGYTF | TGCGCCAGCAGTGTGGGGAATGGCTACACCTTC
TRBJ2-5 | NA | TRBV29-1 | NA | CSVDGGLGTTQYF | TGCAGCGTTGACGGAGGTTTAGGGACAACCCAGTACTTC
TRBJ1-2 | NA | TRBV10-1 | NA | CASSDSHYGYTF | TGCGCCAGCAGTGACTCGCACTATGGCTACACCTTC
TRBJ1-4 | TRBD1 | TRBV12-3/TRBV12-4 | many | CASSRTGGKLFF | TGTGCCAGCAGTAGGACAGGGGGAAAACTGTTTTTT
TRBJ2-5 | TRBD2 | TRBV20-1 | NA | CSARASGVIQETQYF | TGCAGTGCTAGGGCTAGCGGGGTGATTCAAGAGACCCAGTACTTC
TRBJ2-2 | TRBD2 | TRBV11-1 | NA | CASSPGLAGGSNTGELFF | TGTGCCAGCAGCCCCGGACTAGCGGGGGGCTCGAACACCGGGGAGCTGTTTTTT
TRBJ2-1 | NA | TRBV27 | NA | CASSSTGTPGPTGEQFF | TGTGCCAGCAGTTCTACCGGCACGCCTGGGCCTACGGGTGAGCAGTTCTTC
TRBJ2-1 | TRBD2 | TRBV29-1 | NA | CSGDSGRIGEQFF | TGCAGCGGGGATAGCGGGAGAATCGGTGAGCAGTTCTTC